This record looks at one T cell receptor beta chain sequence and its context. Its antigen remains unknown. This specimen comes from a study of T-cell reconstitution after alpha-beta-depleted transplantation in children. Study-wide results and limits: Alpha-beta T cells about two months after transplant reportedly derived from several hundred expanded graft clones.

Molecular barcoding with unique molecular identifiers was used for the TCRbeta library. TCRdb analysed the PCR reads with MiXCR anew, one entry per CDR3 protein. The sample includes 600,000 to 800,000 distinct CDR3 sequences, around 13% seen only once; the top ten take approximately 0.8%. Deletions cut 5 bases from V and 6 bases from J, with 16 bases between. The CDR3 covers 13 residues. Germline CDR1 reads DFQATT; CDR2 reads SNEGSKA (reference sequence). The source of this sequence is a girl aged 2-10 years with congenital amegakaryocytic thrombocytopenia, due to receive a stem cell transplant. The sequencing used PBMCs, collected before TCRalphabeta/CD19-depleted stem cell transplant. This chain connects TRBV20-1 to TRBJ1-2; D might be TRBD1 (6 bases). The CDR3 region is CSAEISAGDGYTF. In DNA, the CDR3 is TGCAGTGCTGAGATCAGCGCAGGGGATGGCTACACCTTC.